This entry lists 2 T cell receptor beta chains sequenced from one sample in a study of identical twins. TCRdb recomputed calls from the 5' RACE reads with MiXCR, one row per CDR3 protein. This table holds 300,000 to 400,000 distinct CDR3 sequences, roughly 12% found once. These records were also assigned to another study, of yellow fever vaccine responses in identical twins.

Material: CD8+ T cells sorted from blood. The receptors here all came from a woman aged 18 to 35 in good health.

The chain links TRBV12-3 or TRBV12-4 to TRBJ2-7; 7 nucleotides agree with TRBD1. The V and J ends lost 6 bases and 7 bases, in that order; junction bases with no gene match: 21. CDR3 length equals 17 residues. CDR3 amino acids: CASSQEAPYRGLWEQYF. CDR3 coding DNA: TGTGCCAGCAGCCAGGAGGCCCCTTACAGGGGTCTCTGGGAGCAGTACTTC.

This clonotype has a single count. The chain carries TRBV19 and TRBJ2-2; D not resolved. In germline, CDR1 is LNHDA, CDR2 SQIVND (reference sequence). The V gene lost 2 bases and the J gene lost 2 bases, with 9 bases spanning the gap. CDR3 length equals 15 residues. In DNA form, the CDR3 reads TGTGCCAGTAGTATATTGATAGCCAACACCGGGGAGCTGTTTTTT. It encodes CASSILIANTGELFF.